This T cell receptor (beta chain) originates from a study of blood T cell repertoires in COVID-19. Overall study context: The study drew acute and convalescent COVID-19 samples from the United States, Italy and Spain. T cells, B-cell-depleted T cells, or PBMCs provided the cDNA or gDNA that served as material.

In the authors' methods: Amplifying reference gene primers gave estimates of nucleated cell counts. Using immunoSEQ multiplex PCR, the repertoire was profiled, and TCRdb retains in-frame clones only, with some absent. For V, J and clone size, that table is used; D and trimming come from the DNA. Here the sample spans 150,000 to 200,000 clones, more than 70% being singletons. The CDR3 sequence is 17 residues long. CDR1 KGHSH and CDR2 LQKENI come from the germline V gene. V trimming: 1 base; J trimming: 0 bases; junction bases outside the gene matches: 4. The sequence was obtained from a man between 60 and 75 years old with acute or convalescent COVID-19. The chain couples TRBV18 to TRBJ2-3; 10 nucleotides agree with TRBD2. What was sequenced was peripheral blood. The CDR3, as DNA: TGTGCCAGCTCACCACAACTAGCGGGGACTAGCACAGATACGCAGTATTTT. This encodes CASSPQLAGTSTDTQYF.